A single sample is the source of the 8 T cell receptor beta chains below, sequenced in a study of blood T cells in healthy people across ages. Next came a second PCR, run for about 6 to 11 cycles, which used a sample-barcoded 5' primer along with a J-beta primer mix. Via MiXCR, TCRdb re-called the 5' RACE reads, giving one row per CDR3 protein. The sample shows more than 900,000 distinct CDR3 sequences, about 28% of them seen only once. In addition, the sample was reused for a study of T cells of mothers and their children.

Sequencing was done on a sample of blood. Receptor source: a woman aged 40 to 49 in good health.

This clonotype was seen a few times. The junction differs from germline at one of its ends, possibly a read error. The chain couples TRBV12-3 or TRBV12-4 to TRBJ2-5, with no clear D. The CDR3 length is 18 residues. The DNA of the CDR3 is TGTGCCAGCAGTTTATGGGGTACTGGCGGTCGGTACCAAGAGACCCTGTACTTC. Protein: CASSLWGTGGRYQETLYF.

A remark on this clonotype: A much bigger clone sits one base away, suggesting this may be a read error. Written as DNA, the CDR3 is TGTGCCAGCAGTTACCCCGGGACAGCGGCCTACGAGCAGTACTTC. This encodes CASSYPGTAAYEQYF. V usage is TRBV6-6 and J usage is TRBJ2-4; 7 bases match TRBD1. TRBJ2-7 matches the DNA end more closely, so the J call is doubtful. The CDR3 extends over 15 amino acids. Looked up from germline, CDR1 is MNHNY and CDR2 is SVGAGI (reference sequence).

The chain combines TRBV5-5 with TRBJ1-2, with TRBD1 matching 8 bases. CDR3 length: 15 amino acids. Losses at the gene ends were 4 bases for V and 2 bases for J; bases not matched to a gene: 7. Germline V gives CDR1 SGHKS, CDR2 YYEKEE (reference sequence). The CDR3: CASSQATGVNYGYTF. For the CDR3, the DNA is TGTGCCAGCAGCCAGGCGACAGGGGTAAACTATGGCTACACCTTC.

The chain recombines TRBV2 with TRBJ1-2; no definite D call. There are 15 residues in the CDR3. CDR1 and CDR2 (germline): SNHLY, FYNNEI. V was pared by 0 bases and J by 6 bases, with 14 bases between. Here the CDR3 DNA reads TGTGCCAGCAGTGAAGCGAAGGCCCTCTGGGATGGCTACACCTTC. It specifies CASSEAKALWDGYTF.

The chain joins TRBV12-3 or TRBV12-4 to TRBJ1-1; TRBD1 matches 7 bases. CDR3 length: 14 residues. The V and J ends lost 3 bases and 3 bases, in that order; junction bases with no gene match: 4. CDR3 DNA: TGTGCCAGCAGTTTGTGGACAGGAGACACTGAAGCTTTCTTT. It codes for CASSLWTGDTEAFF.

With regard to this clonotype: At one end the junction does not follow the germline gene, possibly because of a read error. The V gene is TRBV12-3 or TRBV12-4, the J gene TRBJ2-1; no reliable D call. The length of the CDR3 is 12 residues. The CDR3 loop is CASSYSYDEQFF. Here the CDR3 DNA reads TGTGCCAGCAGTTACTCCTACGATGAGCAGTTCTTC.

This clonotype was observed once. The rearrangement uses TRBV5-1 and TRBJ2-2, with D perhaps matching TRBD1 or TRBD2 (5 bases each). The CDR3 totals 16 residues. The V gene's germline CDR1 is SGHRS and CDR2 YFSETQ. Trimming pared 9 bases from V and 0 bases from J, leaving 18 bases between. The chain's CDR3 is CATKLVQGPNTGELFF. The CDR3 DNA reads as TGCGCCACCAAACTAGTGCAGGGACCGAACACCGGGGAGCTGTTTTTT. The entire variable domain, with the rest obtained from reference TRBV5-1 and TRBJ2-2, is as follows: KAGVTQTPRYLIKTRGQQVTLSCSPISGHRSVSWYQQTPGQGLQFLFEYFSETQRNKGNFPGRFSGRQFSNSRSEMNVSTLELGDSALYLCATKLVQGPNTGELFFGEGSRLTVL.

Concerning this clonotype: The junction shows a germline mismatch at one end, possibly a read error. This chain joins TRBV20-1 and TRBJ2-3, with D hard to call. This CDR3 has 12 amino acids. Per the germline V gene, CDR1 is DFQATT and CDR2 is SNEGSKA (reference sequence). CDR3 loop: CRARVNTDTQYF. The DNA of the CDR3 is TGCAGGGCTAGAGTCAACACAGATACGCAGTATTTT.